Listed below are T cell receptor beta chains from one sample, sequenced in a study of blood T cell repertoires in COVID-19. Some clones are missing from TCRdb's copy, which holds only in-frame ones; the method was immunoSEQ multiplex PCR. The data contain more than 140,000 clones, around 83% of them seen just once; the ten biggest clones take up around 6.7%. What was sequenced was peripheral blood. The receptors originated from a woman in her 50s in a cohort sampled during active or convalescent COVID-19. The CDR3 runs from the conserved cysteine through the conserved F or W. D genes are given only for firm matches. Some rows have no size entry. The others give once, few or many, or a class for an expanded clone.

>TRBV6-6|NA|TRBD1|TRBJ1-2
CASSYSSTGAGYGYTF
TGTGCCAGCAGTTACTCGAGTACAGGGGCCGGCTATGGCTACACCTTC
>TRBV5-5|once|NA|TRBJ2-5
CASSTGLETQYF
TGTGCCAGCAGCACAGGTTTGGAGACCCAGTACTTC
>TRBV30|NA|NA|TRBJ1-2
CAWSWVRGASGYTF
TGTGCCTGGAGTTGGGTGCGGGGGGCTAGTGGCTACACCTTC
>TRBV4-3|once|NA|TRBJ2-6
CASSQDTRAGSGANVLTF
TGCGCCAGCAGCCAAGATACACGGGCGGGCTCTGGGGCCAACGTCCTGACTTTC
>TRBV2|NA|TRBD1|TRBJ2-4
CASSPRQGSKNIQYF
TGTGCCAGCAGTCCCCGACAGGGATCCAAAAACATTCAGTACTTC
>TRBV4-1|NA|TRBD1|TRBJ1-1
CASSLGQGSMNTEAFF
TGCGCCAGCAGCCTGGGACAGGGGTCCATGAACACTGAAGCTTTCTTT
>TRBV5-1|NA|NA|TRBJ1-5
CASSLAGFNQPQHF
TGCGCCAGCAGCTTGGCGGGGTTCAATCAGCCCCAGCATTTT
>TRBV3-1/TRBV3-2|NA|NA|TRBJ2-5
CASSLSETQYF
TGTGCCAGCAGCCTCTCGGAGACCCAGTACTTC
>TRBV6-5|NA|NA|TRBJ2-3
CASSYEGATDTQYF
TGTGCCAGCAGTTACGAAGGGGCCACAGATACGCAGTATTTT
>TRBV4-1|NA|TRBD1|TRBJ1-2
CASSQHNGQGHGYTF
TGCGCCAGCAGCCAACATAATGGACAGGGGCATGGCTACACCTTC
>TRBV10-3|NA|TRBD1|TRBJ1-1
CAISLQRPGTGGVGSTEAFF
TGTGCCATCAGTTTGCAAAGACCCGGGACAGGGGGCGTTGGTAGCACTGAAGCTTTCTTT
>TRBV18|NA|TRBD2|TRBJ2-1
CASSPSTSRDEQFF
TGTGCCAGCTCACCCTCGACTAGCAGGGACGAGCAGTTCTTC
>TRBV7-3|NA|NA|TRBJ1-5
CASSLNGGQPQHF
TGTGCCAGCAGCTTAAATGGGGGGCAGCCCCAGCATTTT
>TRBV5-1|once|TRBD1|TRBJ2-2
CASSPGQGITGELFF
TGCGCCAGCAGCCCGGGACAGGGGATCACCGGGGAGCTGTTTTTT
>TRBV19|NA|NA|TRBJ1-5
CASSISKLSYSNQPQHF
TGTGCCAGTAGTATCTCCAAACTCTCGTATAGCAATCAGCCCCAGCATTTT
>TRBV5-1|NA|NA|TRBJ2-7
CASSLVGGVLSYEQYF
TGCGCCAGCAGCTTGGTTGGAGGGGTACTATCCTACGAGCAGTACTTC
>TRBV7-9|NA|NA|TRBJ2-5
CASSLGATETQYF
TGTGCCAGCAGCTTAGGGGCCACCGAGACCCAGTACTTC
>TRBV5-6|NA|TRBD1|TRBJ1-1
CASRGTGEWTEAFF
TGTGCCAGCAGGGGAACAGGGGAATGGACTGAAGCTTTCTTT
>TRBV3-1/TRBV3-2|NA|NA|TRBJ2-5
CASSPGNYQETQYF
TGTGCCAGCAGCCCGGGGAACTACCAAGAGACCCAGTACTTC
>TRBV7-3|NA|TRBD1|TRBJ2-1
CASSLGRLRTGGSSYNEQFF
TGTGCCAGCAGCTTGGGTCGGCTAAGGACAGGGGGGAGCTCCTACAATGAGCAGTTCTTC
>TRBV6-6|NA|NA|TRBJ2-7
CASSYFSRADEQYF
TGTGCCAGCAGTTACTTTAGCAGGGCGGACGAGCAGTACTTC
>TRBV3-1/TRBV3-2|NA|NA|TRBJ1-5
CASSPATVINQPQHF
TGTGCCAGCAGCCCAGCTACAGTGATTAATCAGCCCCAGCATTTT
>TRBV7-8|NA|NA|TRBJ1-6
CASSHVAHSPLHF
TGTGCCAGCAGCCACGTCGCGCATTCACCCCTCCACTTT
>TRBV7-8|NA|NA|TRBJ2-7
CASSHGTLLYEQYF
TGTGCCAGCAGCCACGGGACATTACTTTACGAGCAGTACTTC
>TRBV5-6|few|NA|TRBJ2-3
CASSAGASTDTQYF
TGTGCCAGCAGCGCGGGGGCTAGCACAGATACGCAGTATTTT
>TRBV5-1|once|NA|TRBJ2-7
CASSLVWGSGEQYF
TGCGCCAGCAGCTTGGTCTGGGGTTCGGGAGAGCAGTACTTC
>TRBV11-2|NA|NA|TRBJ1-1
CASIPFRGTMNTEAFF
TGTGCCAGCATACCATTCCGGGGGACTATGAACACTGAAGCTTTCTTT